This T cell receptor (beta chain) came from a study of blood T cell repertoires in COVID-19 (TCRdb year 2020). In the study overall: Samples covering the acute and convalescent phases of COVID-19 were provided by collaborators in the United States, Italy and Spain. The prospective study material was composed of cDNA or gDNA derived from T cells, B-cell-depleted T cells, or PBMCs. The sample metadata nearly always contained a de-identified subject ID, COVID-19 status, age in years and sex. The samples were drawn from the first 160 participants of the ongoing ImmuneRACE study and from over a thousand subjects provided by 6 global collaborators. Where available, HLA class I and class II types were obtained from metadata supplied by the sample provider rather than from assay-based typing. The repertoires were released in a freely available public database intended as a resource for research on the immune response to SARS-CoV-2. Subjects who had been exposed to COVID-19, were actively infected with it, or had recovered from it provided the deeply sampled blood TCRbeta repertoires that made up the dataset. The research as a whole found: Clinical and demographic metadata were provided uncurated, with the amount varying by source and participant.

About this clone: Which antigen it targets is not known. One base away there is no much larger clone; base qualities are not given.

For CDR1 and CDR2, the germline V gene lists MDHEN and SYDVKM. V trim: 6 bases; J trim: 0 bases; unmatched bases: 5. The CDR3 sequence holds 16 residues, the cysteine and phenylalanine included. Only CDR3 DNA is held: 48 bases, read in frame from base 1. Participants in the prospective study were enrolled through a virtual design, were aged roughly 18 to 100 years, and lived in 20 to 30 United States geographic areas. In the prospective study, participants were assigned to cohorts based on the clinical history participants reported in a screening survey and a study questionnaire. Recovered participants in ImmuneRACE Cohort 3 were defined by two consecutive negative NP/OP PCR tests, clearance by a healthcare professional, or resolution of symptoms. In the prospective study, mobile phlebotomists collected whole blood, serum and a nasopharyngeal or oropharyngeal swab from each participant. Over a roughly 2-month period, participants in the prospective study had the option of providing additional blood draws and questionnaires. Before DNA extraction, blood samples from the prospective study were shipped at room temperature or frozen.

TCRbeta CDR3 regions were amplified from genomic DNA using the immunoSEQ Assay, a bias-controlled multiplex PCR. For the original study's pipeline: Nucleated cell counts per sample were estimated from amplification of reference gene primers within the assay. Sequence reads were collapsed and filtered to measure the absolute abundance of every unique TCRbeta CDR3 rearrangement. For each sample, productive Simpson clonality was calculated as the square root of Simpson's diversity index over productive rearrangements. The table comes from immuneACCESS by way of TCRdb, which keeps in-frame sequences with V and J called. Part of the clones is missing from these tables; in studies checked, under half for an unresolved V gene and the rest for unknown reasons. V and J calls and clone size are those listed in that table; D and trimming were worked out from the DNA. The sample includes 150,000 or so clones, with about 79% observed a single time. The ten largest clones take up 7% to 10% of the sample.

The sample comprised PBMCs or T cells enriched from blood (not recorded which). The chain joins TRBV28 to TRBJ2-5; 12 bases in the junction line up with TRBD2. The receptor comes from a man between 50 and 59 years old who had recovered from COVID-19. The nucleotide sequence is given as TGTGCCAGCAGATTCGGACTAGCGGGGTACCAAGAGACCCAGTACTTC. This codes for CASRFGLAGYQETQYF.